The subject of this entry is one T cell receptor beta chain. Clones were read by immunoSEQ multiplex PCR, and TCRdb kept only the in-frame ones, dropping some. The sample has approximately 150,000 clones, 90% seen once. The data are from a study of T cell responses to AZD1222 COVID-19 vaccine. V shed 3 bases and J shed 0 bases, with 12 bases lying between them. Germline CDR1 MNHNS, CDR2 SASEGT. The CDR3 runs to 15 residues. Sample: peripheral blood, taken on day 0 of AZD1222 vaccination. The clonotype comes from an adult in good health. V usage is TRBV6-1 and J usage is TRBJ2-7, with a possible D match to TRBD1 (6 bases). Here the CDR3 reads CASSEAGRGSYEQYF. The CDR3, as DNA: TGTGCCAGCAGTGAGGCCGGCAGGGGCTCCTACGAGCAGTACTTC.